This T cell receptor beta chain appears in the sequencing data of a study of cytomegalovirus exposure and HLA in healthy donors (TCRdb year 2017). Background on the whole study: According to a later analysis, the 120 or so validation repertoires were produced on the same platform as the approximately 610 repertoires of the first cohort. The study combined high-throughput TCR immunosequencing, statistical association of individual TCRs with disease status, and machine learning to predict cytomegalovirus infection status. The aim of the study was to test whether cataloging public T cell receptors could identify signatures of past pathogen exposure. Besides the first cohort of around 670 subjects, a separate validation cohort made up of 90 to 150 different subjects was used.

The method was the immunoSEQ multiplex PCR assay. As for the original processing: A statistical classification framework was built to diagnose cytomegalovirus status from the catalog of TCR beta chain sequences. Entries here come from immuneACCESS through TCRdb and include only in-frame sequences with V and J called. Some clones fail to appear in such tables; in the studies checked, an unresolved V gene covers under half of the shortfall, and the cause of the remainder is unknown. For V, J and clone size, that table is used; D and trimming come from the DNA. This sample holds about 130,000 clones; around 96% were observed only once. About 1.7% of the sample comes from the top ten. CDR1 and CDR2 were assigned from the germline V gene (reference sequence) as LNHDA and SQIVND. V and J are trimmed by 1 base and 2 bases, and the gene matches miss 4 bases of the junction. The CDR3 runs 16 amino acids, cysteine and phenylalanine included. Only CDR3 DNA is held: 48 bases, read in frame from base 1.

On this clone: Its antigen is still unknown. No much larger clone is present one base from it, and per-base qualities are unavailable.

Separate from the roughly 650-subject first cohort, the validation cohort of about 120 subjects was the group to which the donors belonged. Points the paper makes about the study in general: The study listed 164 TCR beta chains as associated with cytomegalovirus. In a later analysis, TCRs clustered in the first cohort were found to also tend to co-occur in the roughly 130 validation repertoires, with 85% to 95% of cluster scores above 0. In vitro tests confirmed that a few of the cytomegalovirus-associated TCR beta chains recognize cytomegalovirus antigens. Across donors, most TCR sequences were observed very rarely, whereas some public TCRs were present in many individuals. A later analysis lacked HLA typing for the validation cohort, so it scored co-occurrence in that cohort across all 110 or so repertoires. Cytomegalovirus status was reported to be diagnosed by the classifier with high specificity and sensitivity in both the original and validation cohorts. It was suggested by the authors that the approach could potentially be generalized to other disease states and immunological phenotypes.

The source is a man aged 18-30 years in good health and CMV-seronegative. The chain employs TRBV19 and TRBJ2-3; TRBD2 aligns with 9 central bases. The sequencing input was PBMCs. The CDR3 sequence is CASSIGASGITDTQYF. At the DNA level, the sequence is TGTGCCAGTAGTATAGGAGCTAGCGGGATCACAGATACGCAGTATTTT.